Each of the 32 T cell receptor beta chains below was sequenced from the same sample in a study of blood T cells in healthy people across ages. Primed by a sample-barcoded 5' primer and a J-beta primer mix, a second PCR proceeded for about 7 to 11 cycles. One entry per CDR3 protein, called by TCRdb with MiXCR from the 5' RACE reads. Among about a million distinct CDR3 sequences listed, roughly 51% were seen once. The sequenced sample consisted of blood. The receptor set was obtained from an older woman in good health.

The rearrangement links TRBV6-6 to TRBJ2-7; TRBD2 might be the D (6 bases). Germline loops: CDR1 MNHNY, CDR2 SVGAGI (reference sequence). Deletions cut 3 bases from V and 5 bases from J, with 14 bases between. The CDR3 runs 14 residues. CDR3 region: CASSYAREPNEQYF. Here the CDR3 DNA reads TGTGCCAGCAGTTATGCCCGGGAGCCCAACGAGCAGTACTTC.

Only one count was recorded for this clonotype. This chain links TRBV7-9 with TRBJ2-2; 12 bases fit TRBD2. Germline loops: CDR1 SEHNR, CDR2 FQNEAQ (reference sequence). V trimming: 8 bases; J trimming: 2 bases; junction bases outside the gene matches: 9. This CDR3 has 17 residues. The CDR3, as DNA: TGTGCCAGCGGGACTAGCGGGCCGATACAAAACACCGGGGAGCTGTTTTTT. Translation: CASGTSGPIQNTGELFF.

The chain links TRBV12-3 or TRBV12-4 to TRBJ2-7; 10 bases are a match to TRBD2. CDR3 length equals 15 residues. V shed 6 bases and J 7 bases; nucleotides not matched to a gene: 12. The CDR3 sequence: CASSPAGGRYNEQYF. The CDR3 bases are TGTGCCAGCAGCCCAGCGGGAGGGCGTTACAATGAGCAGTACTTC.

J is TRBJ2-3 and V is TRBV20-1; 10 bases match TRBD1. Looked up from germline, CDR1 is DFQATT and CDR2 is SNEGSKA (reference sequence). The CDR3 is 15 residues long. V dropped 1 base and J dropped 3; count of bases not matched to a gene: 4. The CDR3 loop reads CSARAMGQGTDTQYF. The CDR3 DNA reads TGCAGTGCTAGAGCCATGGGACAGGGGACAGATACGCAGTATTTT.

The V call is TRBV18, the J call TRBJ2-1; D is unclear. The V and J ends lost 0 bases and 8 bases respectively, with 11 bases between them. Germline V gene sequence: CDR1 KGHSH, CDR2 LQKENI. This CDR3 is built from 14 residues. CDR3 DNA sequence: TGTGCCAGCTCACCACCCTCGAAACCCGATGAGCAGTTCTTC. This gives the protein CASSPPSKPDEQFF.

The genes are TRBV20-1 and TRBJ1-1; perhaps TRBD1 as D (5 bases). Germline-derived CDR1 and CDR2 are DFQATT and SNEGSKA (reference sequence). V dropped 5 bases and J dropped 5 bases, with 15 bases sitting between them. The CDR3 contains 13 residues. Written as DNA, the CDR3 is TGCAGTGCTTGTAATACGGGGGGAACTGAAGCTTTCTTT. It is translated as CSACNTGGTEAFF.

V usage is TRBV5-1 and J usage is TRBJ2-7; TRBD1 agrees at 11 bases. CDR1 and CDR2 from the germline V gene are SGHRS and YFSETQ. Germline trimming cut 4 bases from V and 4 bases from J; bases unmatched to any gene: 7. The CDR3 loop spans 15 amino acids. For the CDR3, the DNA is TGCGCCAGCAGCCTCGGTAGGGACAGGGGGTACGAGCAGTACTTC. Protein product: CASSLGRDRGYEQYF.

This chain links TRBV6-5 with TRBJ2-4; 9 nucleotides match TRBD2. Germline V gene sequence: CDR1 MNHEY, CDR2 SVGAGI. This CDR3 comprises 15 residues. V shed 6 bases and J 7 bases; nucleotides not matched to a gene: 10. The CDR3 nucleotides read TGTGCCAGCAGCCCCAAGCCCGGGACTAGCAACATTCAGTACTTC. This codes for CASSPKPGTSNIQYF.

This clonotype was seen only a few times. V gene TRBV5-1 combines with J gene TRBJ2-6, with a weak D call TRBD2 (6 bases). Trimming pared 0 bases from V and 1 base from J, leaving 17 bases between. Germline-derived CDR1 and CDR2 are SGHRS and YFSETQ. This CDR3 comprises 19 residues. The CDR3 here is CASSLAVGGGASGANVLTF. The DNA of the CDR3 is TGCGCCAGCAGCTTGGCCGTTGGAGGAGGGGCGTCTGGGGCCAACGTCCTGACTTTC.

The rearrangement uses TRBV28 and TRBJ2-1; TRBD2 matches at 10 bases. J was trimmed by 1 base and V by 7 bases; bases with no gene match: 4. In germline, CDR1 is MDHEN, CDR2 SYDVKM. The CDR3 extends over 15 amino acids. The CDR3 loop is CASTLAGGSYNEQFF. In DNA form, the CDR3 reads TGTGCCAGCACCTTAGCGGGAGGATCCTACAATGAGCAGTTCTTC. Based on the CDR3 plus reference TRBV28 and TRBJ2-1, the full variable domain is DVKVTQSSRYLVKRTGEKVFLECVQDMDHENMFWYRQDPGLGLRLIYFSYDVKMKEKGDIPEGYSVSREKKERFSLILESASTNQTSMYLCASTLAGGSYNEQFFGPGTRLTVL.

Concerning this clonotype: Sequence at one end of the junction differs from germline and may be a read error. CDR3 DNA sequence: TGTGCCTGCAGCCCCGAGGGGGCACACACTGAAGCTTTCTTT. Translated, it gives CACSPEGAHTEAFF. The chain is built from TRBV7-9 and TRBJ1-1, with 7 bases identical to TRBD1. This CDR3 is 14 amino acids long. Germline V CDR1 and CDR2: SEHNR, FQNEAQ (reference sequence).

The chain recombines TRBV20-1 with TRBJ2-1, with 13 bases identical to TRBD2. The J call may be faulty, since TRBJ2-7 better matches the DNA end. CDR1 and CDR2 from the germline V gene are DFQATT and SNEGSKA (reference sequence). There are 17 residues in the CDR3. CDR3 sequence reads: CSAIFRTSGSSYNEQYF. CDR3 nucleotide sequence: TGCAGTGCTATCTTCAGGACTAGCGGGAGCTCCTACAATGAGCAGTACTTC.

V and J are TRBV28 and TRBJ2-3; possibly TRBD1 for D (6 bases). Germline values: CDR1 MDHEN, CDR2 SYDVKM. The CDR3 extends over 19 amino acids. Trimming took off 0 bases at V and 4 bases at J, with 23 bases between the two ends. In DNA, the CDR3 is TGTGCCAGCAGTTTATGGGGCCGGTGGGGGACAACGCGTCCAGATACGCAGTATTTT. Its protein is CASSLWGRWGTTRPDTQYF.

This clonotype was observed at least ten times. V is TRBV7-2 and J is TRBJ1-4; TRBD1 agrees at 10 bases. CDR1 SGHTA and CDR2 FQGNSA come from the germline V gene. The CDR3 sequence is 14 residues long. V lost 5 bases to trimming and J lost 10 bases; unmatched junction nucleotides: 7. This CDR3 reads CASSGTGVKGKLFF. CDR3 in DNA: TGTGCCAGCAGCGGGACAGGGGTGAAGGGAAAACTGTTTTTT.

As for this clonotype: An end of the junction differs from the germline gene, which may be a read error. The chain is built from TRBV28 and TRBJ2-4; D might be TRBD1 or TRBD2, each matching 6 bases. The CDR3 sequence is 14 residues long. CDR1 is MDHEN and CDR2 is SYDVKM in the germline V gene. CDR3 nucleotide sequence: TGTGCCAGCAGTCCCCCCCAGGGGCGGGACATTCGGTACTTC. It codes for CASSPPQGRDIRYF.

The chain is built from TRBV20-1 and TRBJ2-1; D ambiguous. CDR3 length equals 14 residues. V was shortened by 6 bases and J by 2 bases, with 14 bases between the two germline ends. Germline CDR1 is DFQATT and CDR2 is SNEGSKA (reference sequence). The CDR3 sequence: CSAPVWQTYNEQFF. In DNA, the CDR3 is TGCAGTGCCCCGGTCTGGCAGACCTACAATGAGCAGTTCTTC.

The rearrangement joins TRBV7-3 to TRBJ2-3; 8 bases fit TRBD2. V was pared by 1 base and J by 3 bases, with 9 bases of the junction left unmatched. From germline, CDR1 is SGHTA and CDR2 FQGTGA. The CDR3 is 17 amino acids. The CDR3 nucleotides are TGTGCCAGCAGCTTAATGCCAGCGGGAGATGTAACAGATACGCAGTATTTT. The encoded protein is CASSLMPAGDVTDTQYF. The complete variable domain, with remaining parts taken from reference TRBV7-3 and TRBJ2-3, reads GAGVSQTPSNKVTEKGKYVELRCDPISGHTALYWYRQSLGQGPEFLIYFQGTGAADDSGLPNDRFFAVRPEGSVSTLKIQRTERGDSAVYLCASSLMPAGDVTDTQYFGPGTRLTVL.

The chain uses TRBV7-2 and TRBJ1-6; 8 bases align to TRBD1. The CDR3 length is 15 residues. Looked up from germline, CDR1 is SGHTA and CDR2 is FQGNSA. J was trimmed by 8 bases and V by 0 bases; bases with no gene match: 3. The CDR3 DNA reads TGTGCCAGCAGCTTAGCCGGGACAGGCCATTCACCCCTCCACTTT. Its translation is CASSLAGTGHSPLHF.

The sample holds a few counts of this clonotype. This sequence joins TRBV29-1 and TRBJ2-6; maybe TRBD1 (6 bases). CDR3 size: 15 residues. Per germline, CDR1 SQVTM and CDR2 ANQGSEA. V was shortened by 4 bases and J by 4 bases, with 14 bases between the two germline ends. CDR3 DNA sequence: TGCAGCGTTGTAGGTTCGGGGACAGGGGCCAACGTCCTGACTTTC. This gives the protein CSVVGSGTGANVLTF.

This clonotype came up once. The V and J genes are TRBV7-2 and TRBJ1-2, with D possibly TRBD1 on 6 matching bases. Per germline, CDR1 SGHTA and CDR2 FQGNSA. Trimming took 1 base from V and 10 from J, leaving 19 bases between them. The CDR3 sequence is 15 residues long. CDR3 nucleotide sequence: TGTGCCAGCAGCTTAGTTAGGGCAGGGGCTCAAAACTACACCTTC. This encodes CASSLVRAGAQNYTF.

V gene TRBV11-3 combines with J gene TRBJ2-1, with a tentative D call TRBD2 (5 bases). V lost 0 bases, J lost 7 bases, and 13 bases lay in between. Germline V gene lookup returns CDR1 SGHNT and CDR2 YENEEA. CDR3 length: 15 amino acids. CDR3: CASSLDPTSWNEQFF. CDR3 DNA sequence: TGTGCCAGCAGCTTAGATCCTACTAGTTGGAATGAGCAGTTCTTC.

As DNA, the CDR3 is TGTGCCAGCAGTTTACCGGGACTAGCGGATTACTACAATGAGCAGTACTTC. This codes for CASSLPGLADYYNEQYF. This chain connects TRBV27 to TRBJ2-7, with 11 bases identical to TRBD2. From germline, CDR1 is MNHEY and CDR2 SMNVEV (reference sequence). The CDR3 covers 17 residues. The V segment lost 2 bases and the J segment 7 bases; nucleotides outside the gene matches: 13.

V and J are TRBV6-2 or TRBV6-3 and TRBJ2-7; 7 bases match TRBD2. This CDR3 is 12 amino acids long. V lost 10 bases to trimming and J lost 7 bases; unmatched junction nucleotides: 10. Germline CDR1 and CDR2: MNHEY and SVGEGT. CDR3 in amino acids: CAIQRDPLEQYF. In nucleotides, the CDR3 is TGTGCCATCCAGCGGGACCCCTTGGAGCAGTACTTC.

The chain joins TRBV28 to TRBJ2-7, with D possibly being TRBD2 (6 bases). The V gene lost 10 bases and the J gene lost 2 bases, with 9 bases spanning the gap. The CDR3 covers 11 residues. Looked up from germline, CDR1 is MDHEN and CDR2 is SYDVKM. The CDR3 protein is CAMGGPYEQYF. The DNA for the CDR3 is TGTGCCATGGGGGGTCCCTACGAGCAGTACTTC.

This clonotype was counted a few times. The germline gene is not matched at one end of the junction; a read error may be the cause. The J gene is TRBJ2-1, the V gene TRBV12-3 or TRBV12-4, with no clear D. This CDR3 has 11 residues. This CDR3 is CASQRFNGQFF. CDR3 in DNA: TGTGCCAGCCAGAGATTCAATGGGCAGTTCTTC.

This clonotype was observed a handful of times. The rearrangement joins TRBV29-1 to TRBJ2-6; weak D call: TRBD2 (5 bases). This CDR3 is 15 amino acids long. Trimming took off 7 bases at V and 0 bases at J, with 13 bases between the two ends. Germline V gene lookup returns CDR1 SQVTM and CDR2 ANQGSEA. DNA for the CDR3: TGCAGCGCCGTAGAGGGTCACTCTGGGGCCAACGTCCTGACTTTC. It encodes CSAVEGHSGANVLTF. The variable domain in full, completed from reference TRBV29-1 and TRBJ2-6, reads SAVISQKPSRDICQRGTSLTIQCQVDSQVTMMFWYRQQPGQSLTLIATANQGSEATYESGFVIDKFPISRPNLTFSTLTVSNMSPEDSSIYLCSAVEGHSGANVLTFGAGSRLTVL.

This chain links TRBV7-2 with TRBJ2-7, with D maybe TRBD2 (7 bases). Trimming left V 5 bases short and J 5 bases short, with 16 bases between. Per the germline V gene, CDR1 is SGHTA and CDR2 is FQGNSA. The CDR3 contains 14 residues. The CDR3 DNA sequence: TGTGCCAGCAGCCCACAGTGGGGGGGGCACGAGCAGTACTTC. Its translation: CASSPQWGGHEQYF.

As DNA, the CDR3 is TGTGCCAGCAGCCACAAGAACGTCCAGGGGGCTAACCAAGAGACCCAGTACTTC. Translated, it gives CASSHKNVQGANQETQYF. The chain links TRBV4-2 to TRBJ2-5, with 8 bases fitting TRBD1. Germline CDR1 is LGHNA and CDR2 is YNFKEQ. The trim removed 3 bases at V and 0 bases at J, leaving 12 bases unmatched. This CDR3 contains 18 residues.

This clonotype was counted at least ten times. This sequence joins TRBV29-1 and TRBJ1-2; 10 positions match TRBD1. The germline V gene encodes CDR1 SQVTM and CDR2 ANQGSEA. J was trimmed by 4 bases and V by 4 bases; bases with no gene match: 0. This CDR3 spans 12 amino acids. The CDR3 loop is CSVGQGAYGYTF. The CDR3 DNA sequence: TGCAGCGTTGGACAGGGGGCCTATGGCTACACCTTC. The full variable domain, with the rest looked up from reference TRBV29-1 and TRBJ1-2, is SAVISQKPSRDICQRGTSLTIQCQVDSQVTMMFWYRQQPGQSLTLIATANQGSEATYESGFVIDKFPISRPNLTFSTLTVSNMSPEDSSIYLCSVGQGAYGYTFGSGTRLTVV.

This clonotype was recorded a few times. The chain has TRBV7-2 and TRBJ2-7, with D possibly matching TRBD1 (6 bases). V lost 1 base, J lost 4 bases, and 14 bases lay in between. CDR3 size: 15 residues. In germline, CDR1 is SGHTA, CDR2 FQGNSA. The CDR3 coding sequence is TGTGCCAGCAGCTTAGGGCAGGGGTATACTTACGAGCAGTACTTC. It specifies CASSLGQGYTYEQYF.

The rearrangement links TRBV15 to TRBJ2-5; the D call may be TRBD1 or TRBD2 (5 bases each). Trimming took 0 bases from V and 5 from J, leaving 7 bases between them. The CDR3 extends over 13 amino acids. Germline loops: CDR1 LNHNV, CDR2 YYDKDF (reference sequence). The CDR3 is CATSREGRETQYF. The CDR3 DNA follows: TGTGCCACCAGCAGAGAGGGACGGGAGACCCAGTACTTC.

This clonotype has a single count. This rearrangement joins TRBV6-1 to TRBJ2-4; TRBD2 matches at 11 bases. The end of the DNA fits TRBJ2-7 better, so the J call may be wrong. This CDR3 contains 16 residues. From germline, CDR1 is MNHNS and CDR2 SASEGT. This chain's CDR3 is CASSEDTSGSSYEQYF. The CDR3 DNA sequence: TGTGCCAGCAGTGAAGATACTAGCGGGAGTTCATACGAGCAGTACTTC.